This T cell receptor beta chain originates from a study of cytomegalovirus exposure and HLA in healthy donors. Turning to this clone: Antigen: not known.

Broader study findings: In vitro work confirmed that a few CMV-associated chains recognize CMV antigens. Subsequent analysis found a tendency for first-cohort TCR clusters to co-occur within the 120 or so validation repertoires. The authors listed some 160 TCR beta chains as cytomegalovirus-associated.

TCRdb's copy holds only in-frame clones and misses some; the assay was immunoSEQ multiplex PCR. The data contain 200,000 to 250,000 clones, around 86% of them singletons. CDR3 size: 11 residues. Germline V gene sequence: CDR1 SQVTM, CDR2 ANQGSEA. The V gene lost 7 bases and the J gene lost 5 bases, with 12 bases spanning the gap. Donors came from a validation cohort of over a hundred subjects, distinct from the first 666-subject cohort. The chain combines TRBV29-1 with TRBJ2-7, with a possible D match to TRBD2 (7 bases). The sequenced sample consisted of PBMCs. This receptor was identified in a woman under 30 in good health and CMV-seropositive. CDR3 DNA: TGCAGCGGAGGGGGGGGCCACGAGCAGTACTTC. Its protein is CSGGGGHEQYF.